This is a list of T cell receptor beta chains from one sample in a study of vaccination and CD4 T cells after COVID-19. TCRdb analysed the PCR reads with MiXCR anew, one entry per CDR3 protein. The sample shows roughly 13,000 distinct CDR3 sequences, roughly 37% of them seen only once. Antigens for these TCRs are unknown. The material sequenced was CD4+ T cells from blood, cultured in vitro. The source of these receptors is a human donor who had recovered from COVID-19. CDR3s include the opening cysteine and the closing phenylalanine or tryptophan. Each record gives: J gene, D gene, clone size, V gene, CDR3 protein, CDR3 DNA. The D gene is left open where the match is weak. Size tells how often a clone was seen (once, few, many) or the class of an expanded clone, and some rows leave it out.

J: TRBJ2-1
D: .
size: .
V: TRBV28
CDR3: CASHEAREQFF
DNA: TGTGCCAGCCACGAGGCCCGGGAGCAGTTCTTC

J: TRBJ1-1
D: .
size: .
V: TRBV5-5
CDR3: CASSLAADPSTEAFF
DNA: TGTGCCAGCAGCTTGGCCGCAGATCCCAGCACTGAAGCTTTCTTT

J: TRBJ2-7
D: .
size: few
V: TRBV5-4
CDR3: CASSLRDGHYEQYF
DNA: TGTGCCAGCAGCTTGAGGGACGGTCACTACGAGCAGTACTTC

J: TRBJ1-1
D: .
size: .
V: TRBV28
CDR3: CASSFSWGTEAFF
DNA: TGTGCCAGCAGTTTTTCGTGGGGCACTGAAGCTTTCTTT

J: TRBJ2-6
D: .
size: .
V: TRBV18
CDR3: CASSLLSSGANVLTF
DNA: TGTGCCAGCTCTCTCCTTTCCTCTGGGGCCAACGTCCTGACTTTC

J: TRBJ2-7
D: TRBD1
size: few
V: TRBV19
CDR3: CASRRTGPSYEQYF
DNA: TGTGCCAGTAGGAGGACAGGACCGTCCTACGAGCAGTACTTC

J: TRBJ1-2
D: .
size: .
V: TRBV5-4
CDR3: CASSQDSRGGYTF
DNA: TGTGCCAGCAGCCAGGACAGTCGAGGCGGCTACACCTTC

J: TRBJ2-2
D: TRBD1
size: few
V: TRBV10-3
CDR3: CAIRGQGAPGELFF
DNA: TGTGCCATCAGGGGACAGGGGGCTCCCGGGGAGCTGTTTTTT

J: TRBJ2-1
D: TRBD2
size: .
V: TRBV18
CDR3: CASSPRVAGDYNEQFF
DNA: TGTGCCAGCTCACCACGGGTAGCGGGAGACTACAATGAGCAGTTCTTC

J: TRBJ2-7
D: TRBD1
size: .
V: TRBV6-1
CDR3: CASSLRDRYYEQYF
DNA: TGTGCCAGCAGTCTTAGGGACAGATACTACGAGCAGTACTTC

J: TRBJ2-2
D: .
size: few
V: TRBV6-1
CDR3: CASSEGDTGELFF
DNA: TGTGCCAGCAGTGAAGGTGACACCGGGGAGCTGTTTTTT

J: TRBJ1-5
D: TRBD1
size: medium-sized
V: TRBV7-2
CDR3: CASSRQGGALQPQHF
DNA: TGTGCCAGCAGCCGACAGGGGGGGGCTCTTCAGCCCCAGCATTTT

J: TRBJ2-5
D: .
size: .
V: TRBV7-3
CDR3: CASSLGQRETQYF
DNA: TGTGCCAGCAGCTTAGGGCAGAGGGAGACCCAGTACTTC

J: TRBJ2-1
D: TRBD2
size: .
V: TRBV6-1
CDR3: CASSRTSEYNEQFF
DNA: TGTGCCAGCAGCCGGACTAGCGAATACAATGAGCAGTTCTTC

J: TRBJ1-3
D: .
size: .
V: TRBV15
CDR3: CATSRDSGMSGNTIYF
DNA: TGTGCCACCAGCAGAGATTCAGGGATGAGTGGAAACACCATATATTTT

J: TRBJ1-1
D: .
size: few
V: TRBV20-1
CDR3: CSAREIRGNTEAFF
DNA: TGCAGTGCTAGAGAGATCCGAGGGAACACTGAAGCTTTCTTT

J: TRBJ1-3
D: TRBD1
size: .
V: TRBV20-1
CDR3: CSASTGEVAGNTIYF
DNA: TGCAGTGCTAGCACAGGGGAAGTTGCTGGAAACACCATATATTTT

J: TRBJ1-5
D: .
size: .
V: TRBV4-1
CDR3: CASSQETFRGNQPQHF
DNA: TGCGCCAGCAGCCAAGAAACTTTCAGGGGCAATCAGCCCCAGCATTTT

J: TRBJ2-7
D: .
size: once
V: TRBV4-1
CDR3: CASSQAGVWGDEQYF
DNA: TGCGCCAGCAGCCAAGCTGGGGTGTGGGGAGACGAGCAGTACTTC

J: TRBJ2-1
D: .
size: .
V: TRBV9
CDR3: CASSVRGISYNEQFF
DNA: TGTGCCAGCAGCGTACGGGGTATCTCCTACAATGAGCAGTTCTTC

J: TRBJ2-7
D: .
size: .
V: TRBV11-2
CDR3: CASSLDLRAYEQYF
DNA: TGTGCCAGCAGCTTAGATCTTAGGGCATACGAGCAGTACTTC

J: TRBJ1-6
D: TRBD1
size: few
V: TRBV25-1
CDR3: CASSEFWDSNSPLHF
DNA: TGTGCCAGCAGTGAATTTTGGGACAGTAATTCACCCCTCCACTTT

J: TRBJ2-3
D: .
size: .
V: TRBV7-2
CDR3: CASSPRDTQYF
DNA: TGTGCCAGCAGCCCCAGAGATACGCAGTATTTT

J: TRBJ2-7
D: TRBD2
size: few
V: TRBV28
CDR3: CASSLAGGKTYEQYF
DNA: TGTGCCAGCAGTCTAGCGGGAGGGAAAACCTACGAGCAGTACTTC

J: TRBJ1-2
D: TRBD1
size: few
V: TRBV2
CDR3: CASRPQTGTAVVSYGYTF
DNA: TGTGCCAGCAGACCACAAACCGGGACAGCGGTGGTCTCCTATGGCTACACCTTC

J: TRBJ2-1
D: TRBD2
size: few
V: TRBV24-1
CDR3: CATSDSLAGGEQFF
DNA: TGTGCCACCAGTGATTCTCTAGCGGGAGGAGAGCAGTTCTTC

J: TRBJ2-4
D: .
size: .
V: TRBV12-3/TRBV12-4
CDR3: CASSFRRGWDIQYF
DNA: TGTGCCAGCAGTTTCAGGCGGGGTTGGGACATTCAGTACTTC

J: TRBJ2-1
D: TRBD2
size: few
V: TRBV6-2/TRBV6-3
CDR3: CASSFPSGSLTLAGGQSSYNEQFF
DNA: TGTGCCAGCAGTTTCCCTAGCGGGAGTTTGACTCTAGCGGGAGGGCAGAGCTCCTACAATGAGCAGTTCTTC

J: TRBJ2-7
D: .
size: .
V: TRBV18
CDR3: CASSPPSAREQYF
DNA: TGTGCCAGCTCACCCCCGTCAGCTCGCGAGCAGTACTTC

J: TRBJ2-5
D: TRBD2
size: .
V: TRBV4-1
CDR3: CASSPLLVAGGGTQYF
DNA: TGCGCCAGCAGCCCCCTTTTGGTAGCGGGAGGCGGGACCCAGTACTTC

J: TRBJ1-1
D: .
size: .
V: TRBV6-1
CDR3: CASSEGTQTEAFF
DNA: TGTGCCAGCAGTGAAGGGACCCAGACTGAAGCTTTCTTT

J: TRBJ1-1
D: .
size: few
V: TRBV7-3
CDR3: CASSLFRDTEAFF
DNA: TGTGCCAGCAGCTTATTTAGGGACACTGAAGCTTTCTTT

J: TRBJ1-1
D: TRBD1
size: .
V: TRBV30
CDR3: CAWSVAGTANTEAFF
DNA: TGTGCCTGGAGTGTGGCTGGGACAGCGAACACTGAAGCTTTCTTT

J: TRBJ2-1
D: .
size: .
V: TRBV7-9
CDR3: CASSLASYEQFF
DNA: TGTGCCAGCAGCTTAGCTTCGTACGAGCAGTTCTTC

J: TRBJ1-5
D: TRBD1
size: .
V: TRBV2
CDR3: CASRDRGGNQPQHF
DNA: TGTGCCAGCAGGGACAGGGGGGGAAATCAGCCCCAGCATTTT

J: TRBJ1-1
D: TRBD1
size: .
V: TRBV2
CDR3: CASSKTGAFPNTEAFF
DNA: TGTGCCAGCAGCAAGACAGGGGCTTTCCCGAACACTGAAGCTTTCTTT

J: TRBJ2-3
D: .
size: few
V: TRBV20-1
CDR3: CSVGGGTDTQYF
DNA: TGCAGTGTTGGGGGTGGCACAGATACGCAGTATTTT